The 21 T cell receptor beta chains reported below all come from one sample, sequenced in a study of identical twins. TCRdb re-called the 5' RACE reads with MiXCR, one entry per CDR3 protein. Seen here are under 350,000 distinct CDR3 sequences, roughly 10% observed once, and the top ten hold 6% to 8.5%. These data were also filed under a second study, of yellow fever vaccine responses in identical twins.

The sequenced material came from CD8+ T cells sorted from blood. The receptors here all came from a woman aged 18-35 years in good health.

This clonotype appeared a few times. V and J are TRBV6-1 and TRBJ2-3; unclear D gene. Between the trimmed V and J ends, which lost 7 bases and 4 bases, there was a span of 15 bases. Per the germline V gene, CDR1 is MNHNS and CDR2 is SASEGT. CDR3 length: 14 amino acids. CDR3: CASNVQESADTQYF. In nucleotides, the CDR3 is TGTGCCAGCAACGTACAAGAGAGCGCAGATACGCAGTATTTT.

The table lists this clonotype with a few counts. V is TRBV20-1 and J is TRBJ2-7; TRBD2 might be the D (5 bases). CDR1 is DFQATT and CDR2 is SNEGSKA in the germline V gene (reference sequence). The CDR3 spans 13 residues. Deletions cut 4 bases from V and 6 bases from J, with 16 bases between. The CDR3 DNA reads as TGCAGTGCTACCAAGCGGTTTACGGGCGAGCAGTACTTC. This gives the protein CSATKRFTGEQYF.

Here the CDR3 reads CASSGTSGTGELFF. The CDR3 bases are TGCGCCAGCAGCGGGACTAGCGGGACCGGGGAGCTGTTTTTT. The chain employs TRBV4-1 and TRBJ2-2; 12 nucleotides agree with TRBD2. The germline CDR1 and CDR2 sequences are MGHRA and YSYEKL. CDR3 length equals 14 residues. The V segment lost 5 bases and the J segment 5 bases; nucleotides outside the gene matches: 0.

The chain employs TRBV13 and TRBJ1-2; D unclear. Trimming took off 8 bases at V and 7 bases at J, with 14 bases between the two ends. The CDR3 is 12 amino acids. Germline CDR1 and CDR2: PRHDT and FYEKMQ (reference sequence). CDR3 nucleotide sequence: TGTGCCAGCGGAGACTCCGCATTTGGCTACACCTTC. Protein: CASGDSAFGYTF.

This clonotype was counted between two and nine times. The junction departs from germline at one end; a sequencing error may be responsible. This sequence joins TRBV4-1 and TRBJ2-5, with D perhaps TRBD2 (6 bases). Germline V CDR1 and CDR2: MGHRA, YSYEKL. This CDR3 is built from 13 residues. This CDR3 reads CASSQSPGDLLIF. As DNA, the CDR3 is TGCGCCAGCAGCCAAAGTCCGGGGGATTTATTAATCTTC.

The V and J genes are TRBV7-2 and TRBJ1-3; tentative D call: TRBD1 (5 bases). This CDR3 is built from 16 residues. The germline V gene encodes CDR1 SGHTA and CDR2 FQGNSA. Trimming left V 1 base short and J 2 bases short, with 12 bases between. The CDR3 is CASSLVSGTTGNTIYF. The CDR3 nucleotides are TGTGCCAGCAGCTTAGTATCCGGGACGACTGGAAACACCATATATTTT. Supplemented by reference TRBV7-2 and TRBJ1-3, the full variable domain reads GAGVSQSPSNKVTEKGKDVELRCDPISGHTALYWYRQSLGQGLEFLIYFQGNSAPDKSGLPSDRFSAERTGGSVSTLTIQRTQQEDSAVYLCASSLVSGTTGNTIYFGEGSWLTVV.

This clonotype was detected ten times or more. The rearrangement uses TRBV20-1 and TRBJ2-7; TRBD2 is a possible D gene (6 bases). Deletions cut 5 bases from V and 2 bases from J, with 16 bases between. This CDR3 contains 14 residues. Germline CDR1 DFQATT, CDR2 SNEGSKA (reference sequence). The CDR3 sequence: CSASIPGLTYEQYF. The CDR3 DNA reads as TGCAGTGCTTCCATACCAGGACTAACCTACGAGCAGTACTTC.

At least ten counts were recorded for this clonotype. This chain joins TRBV29-1 and TRBJ2-2; D unresolved. Between the trimmed V and J ends, which lost 3 bases and 0 bases, there was a span of 2 bases. The CDR3 is 12 amino acids. In germline, CDR1 is SQVTM, CDR2 ANQGSEA. The CDR3 reads CSVEPNTGELFF. In nucleotides, the CDR3 is TGCAGCGTTGAGCCGAACACCGGGGAGCTGTTTTTT.

Worth noting for this clonotype: An end of the junction does not agree with germline; a read error may underlie this. V usage is TRBV7-7 and J usage is TRBJ2-3, with 14 bases fitting TRBD2. From germline, CDR1 is SSHAT and CDR2 FNYEAQ (reference sequence). There are 19 residues in the CDR3. The CDR3 DNA is TGTGCTAGCAGCAGACGACTAGCGGGGGGGTTTCAGGGAACAGATACGCAGTATTTT. Amino acids: CASSRRLAGGFQGTDTQYF.

This clonotype was seen only a few times. V gene TRBV28 combines with J gene TRBJ2-7, with 14 bases that match TRBD2. CDR1 and CDR2 (germline): MDHEN, SYDVKM. Germline trimming cut 5 bases from V and 7 bases from J; bases unmatched to any gene: 4. CDR3 length: 14 amino acids. CDR3 amino acids: CASSGGLAGVEQYF. For the CDR3, the DNA is TGTGCCAGCAGTGGGGGACTAGCGGGAGTTGAGCAGTACTTC.

This clonotype was counted at least ten times. The V gene is TRBV7-9, the J gene TRBJ1-1, with TRBD1 matching 12 bases. The germline V gene encodes CDR1 SEHNR and CDR2 FQNEAQ (reference sequence). The CDR3 is 14 residues long. V shed 5 bases and J 8 bases; nucleotides not matched to a gene: 6. The CDR3 sequence: CASSSRDRGLEAFF. The CDR3, as DNA: TGTGCCAGCAGCAGCCGGGACAGGGGGCTCGAAGCTTTCTTT.

This clonotype appeared many times. The J gene is TRBJ2-7, the V gene TRBV20-1; 9 bases align to TRBD2. V gave up 0 bases and J gave up 2 bases; unmatched junction bases: 5. Germline CDR1 is DFQATT and CDR2 is SNEGSKA (reference sequence). CDR3 length equals 15 residues. As DNA, the CDR3 is TGCAGTGCTAGAGACCTAGCGGGGAACGCCTACGAGCAGTACTTC. Translating gives CSARDLAGNAYEQYF.

This clonotype was counted at least ten times. The chain employs TRBV29-1 and TRBJ2-1; TRBD2 matches at 7 bases. CDR1 and CDR2 from the germline V gene are SQVTM and ANQGSEA. V lost 4 bases, J lost 9 bases, and 6 bases stayed unmatched. There are 12 residues in the CDR3. The CDR3 DNA follows: TGCAGCGTTGGAGGCGGGGGTGGTGAGCAGTTCTTC. Translated: CSVGGGGGEQFF.

V usage is TRBV20-1 and J usage is TRBJ2-5, with D tentatively TRBD1 or TRBD2 (5 bases each). This CDR3 contains 13 residues. The V gene lost 2 bases and the J gene lost 7 bases, with 14 bases spanning the gap. Germline V gene lookup returns CDR1 DFQATT and CDR2 SNEGSKA (reference sequence). The CDR3 here is CSARSLAQGTQYF. CDR3 nucleotide sequence: TGCAGTGCTAGAAGCCTAGCCCAGGGGACCCAGTACTTC.

This clonotype has a count of ten or more. This chain links TRBV23-1 with TRBJ2-6; the match to TRBD1 covers 9 bases. TRBV23-1 is an ORF; its function is uncertain. With 10 bases clipped from V and 0 bases from J, the junction kept 13 bases outside the gene matches. CDR3 size: 18 residues. The CDR3 sequence is CATTYRDRDFSGANVLTF. CDR3 sequence (DNA): TGCGCCACAACTTACCGGGACAGGGATTTCTCTGGGGCCAACGTCCTGACTTTC.

The gene calls are TRBV2 and TRBJ2-3, with unresolved D. The CDR3 length is 13 residues. Trimming removed 3 bases from V and 5 bases from J, with 9 bases in between. Per the germline V gene, CDR1 is SNHLY and CDR2 is FYNNEI. The CDR3 loop is CASSDTMGDTQYF. As DNA, the CDR3 is TGTGCCAGCAGTGACACTATGGGAGATACGCAGTATTTT.

This clonotype has a count of ten or more. J is TRBJ1-4 and V is TRBV7-9; D is undetermined. V lost 1 base and J 5 bases, leaving 8 bases between the germline ends. CDR3 length equals 14 residues. The germline V gene encodes CDR1 SEHNR and CDR2 FQNEAQ (reference sequence). The DNA of the CDR3 is TGTGCCAGCAGCTTAGGGCAGTCAAATGAAAAACTGTTTTTT. Translated, it gives CASSLGQSNEKLFF.

This clonotype showed up just a few times. The chain joins TRBV19 to TRBJ2-1; 8 nucleotides align to TRBD2. Germline V CDR1 and CDR2: LNHDA, SQIVND (reference sequence). V was pared by 6 bases and J by 13 bases, with 11 bases of the junction left unmatched. The CDR3 consists of 13 residues. CDR3 region: CASSPQSSGLQFF. The CDR3 DNA reads TGTGCCAGTAGCCCCCAGTCTAGCGGGCTTCAGTTCTTC. Drawing the rest from reference TRBV19 and TRBJ2-1, the complete variable domain is DGGITQSPKYLFRKEGQNVTLSCEQNLNHDAMYWYRQDPGQGLRLIYYSQIVNDFQKGDIAEGYSVSREKKESFPLTVTSAQKNPTAFYLCASSPQSSGLQFFGPGTRLTVL.

The V and J genes are TRBV6-6 and TRBJ2-3; the D is unclear. There are 12 residues in the CDR3. V was clipped by 0 bases and J by 5 bases, with 3 bases between them. Germline CDR1 MNHNY, CDR2 SVGAGI (reference sequence). The CDR3 DNA reads as TGTGCCAGCAGTTACTCGCTAGATACGCAGTATTTT. It yields the protein CASSYSLDTQYF.

In its sample, this clonotype was seen a few times. The chain uses TRBV6-1 and TRBJ2-7, with 7 bases matching TRBD1. Germline-derived CDR1 and CDR2 are MNHNS and SASEGT. The ends lost 7 bases at V and 2 bases at J; junction bases unmatched: 5. The CDR3 totals 13 residues. For the CDR3, the DNA is TGTGCCAGCACGGGGACAGCTACCTACGAGCAGTACTTC. It is translated as CASTGTATYEQYF.

CDR3 sequence reads: CASTSQGVVVDEQFF. In DNA form, the CDR3 reads TGTGCCAGCACCTCACAGGGGGTAGTTGTCGATGAGCAGTTCTTC. This rearrangement joins TRBV7-9 to TRBJ2-1; 8 bases line up with TRBD1. Germline V gives CDR1 SEHNR, CDR2 FQNEAQ (reference sequence). V lost 7 bases to trimming and J lost 8 bases; unmatched junction nucleotides: 13. This CDR3 is built from 15 residues.